Only one count was recorded for the clone carrying this TCR beta chain. Its target is unknown. Germline and junction disagree at one end, which may indicate a read error. The second PCR ran about 6 to 11 cycles with a sample-barcoded 5' primer and J-beta primers. Each of the cDNA molecules was tagged by a template-switch adaptor with 12 random nucleotides. TCRdb re-analysed the 5' RACE reads in MiXCR, keeping a single row per CDR3 protein. The sample consists of around 1,800,000 distinct CDR3 sequences, more than 35% of them appearing once. Germline CDR1 is SSHAT and CDR2 is FNYEAQ (reference sequence). CDR3 length: 14 residues. Drawn from each donor were ten milliliters of peripheral blood. Isolating PBMCs gave at least 7 million of these cells per sample. This sample is drawn from a study of blood T cells in healthy people across ages. The study's findings and limits: Comparison with aged donors showed that long-lived donors had more naive CD4+ cells and higher diversity.

What was sequenced was blood. The sequence derives from a human donor in good health. The chain couples TRBV7-7 to TRBJ2-1; TRBD2 might be the D (7 bases). The CDR3 DNA is TGTACCAGCAGCTTCGGGGGGCTGAACAATGAGCAGTTCTTC. As protein: CTSSFGGLNNEQFF.